Following are 5 T cell receptor beta chains from one sample sequenced in a study of identical twins. From the 5' RACE reads, TCRdb called clonotypes with MiXCR, one entry per CDR3 protein. The data contain around 280,000 distinct CDR3 sequences, roughly 8.6% of them singletons. The sample was also reused in another study, on yellow fever vaccine responses in identical twins.

The sample comprised memory (CD45RO+) T cells sorted from blood. Receptors originate from a woman aged 18-29 years in good health.

This sequence joins TRBV6-5 and TRBJ2-1; D is undetermined. The CDR3 has 13 residues. Deletions cut 4 bases from V and 2 bases from J, with 6 bases between. Per germline, CDR1 MNHEY and CDR2 SVGAGI. DNA for the CDR3: TGTGCCAGCAGTTTCACTACCTACAATGAGCAGTTCTTC. This sequence encodes CASSFTTYNEQFF.

This rearrangement joins TRBV19 to TRBJ1-6; the D is unclear. Germline loops: CDR1 LNHDA, CDR2 SQIVND (reference sequence). The CDR3 runs 13 residues. Trimming removed 4 bases at V and 7 bases at J, with 8 bases between. The CDR3: CASSRRENSPLHF. CDR3 nucleotide sequence: TGTGCCAGTAGTAGAAGGGAGAATTCACCCCTCCACTTT.

This chain joins TRBV2 and TRBJ2-4; D might be TRBD2 (7 bases). The CDR3 extends over 13 amino acids. Looked up from germline, CDR1 is SNHLY and CDR2 is FYNNEI. V was cut by 7 bases and J by 7 bases, with 14 bases left in between. The CDR3, as DNA: TGTGCCAGCAAGGGAGGGGGTCGCAACATTCAGTACTTC. Amino acid sequence: CASKGGGRNIQYF.

This clonotype has ten or more counts. The chain carries TRBV9 and TRBJ1-2, with D perhaps matching TRBD1 (6 bases). CDR3 length equals 15 residues. Germline lookup yields CDR1 SGDLS and CDR2 YYNGEE. V lost 3 bases and J 0 bases, leaving 12 bases between the germline ends. CDR3 sequence reads: CASSAGQRPNYGYTF. CDR3 DNA sequence: TGTGCCAGCAGCGCAGGACAGCGACCTAACTATGGCTACACCTTC.

In its sample, this clonotype was seen many times. The rearrangement joins TRBV5-1 to TRBJ2-2; D unresolved. CDR1 and CDR2 from the germline V gene are SGHRS and YFSETQ. This CDR3 comprises 12 residues. The ends were cut back, 6 bases at V and 7 bases at J, with 10 bases in the middle. Here the CDR3 reads CASNQRLGELFF. The CDR3 DNA reads TGCGCCAGCAATCAGAGACTCGGGGAGCTGTTTTTT.